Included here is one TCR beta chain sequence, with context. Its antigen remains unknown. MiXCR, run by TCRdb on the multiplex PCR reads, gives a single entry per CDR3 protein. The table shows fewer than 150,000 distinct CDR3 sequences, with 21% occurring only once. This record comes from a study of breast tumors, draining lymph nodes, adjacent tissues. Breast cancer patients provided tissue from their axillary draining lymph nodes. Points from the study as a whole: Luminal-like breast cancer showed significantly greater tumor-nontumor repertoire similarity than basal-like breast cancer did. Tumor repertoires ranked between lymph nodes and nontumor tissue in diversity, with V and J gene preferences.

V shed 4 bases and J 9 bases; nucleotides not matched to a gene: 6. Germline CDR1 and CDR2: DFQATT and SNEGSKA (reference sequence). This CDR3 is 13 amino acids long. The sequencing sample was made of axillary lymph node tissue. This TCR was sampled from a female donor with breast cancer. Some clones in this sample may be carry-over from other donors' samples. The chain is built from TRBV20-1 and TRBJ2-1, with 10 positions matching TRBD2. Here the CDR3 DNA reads TGCAGTGCTAATCTAGCGGGAGTGCGTGAGCAGTTCTTC. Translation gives CSANLAGVREQFF.